What follows are 12 T cell receptor beta chains derived from one specimen sequenced in a study of OX40 agonist ivuxolimab in advanced cancers. The repertoire was sequenced with immunoSEQ multiplex PCR; TCRdb's copy has only in-frame clones and lacks some. The table has tens of thousands of clones, about 91% seen once. The source material was CD4+ or CD8+ T cells sorted from blood, sampled in a trial of the OX40 agonist ivuxolimab. The receptors derive from an adult with an advanced solid tumor such as melanoma, head and neck, liver or kidney cancer.

The rearrangement joins TRBV25-1 to TRBJ2-3; D remains unclear. Germline values: CDR1 MGHDK, CDR2 SYGVNS. The CDR3 has 15 amino acids. Trimming pared 5 bases from V and 0 bases from J, leaving 12 bases between. The CDR3 DNA reads TGTGCCAGCAGTCTGACATCTCCTAGCACAGATACGCAGTATTTT. Protein sequence: CASSLTSPSTDTQYF. Full variable domain (rest looked up from reference TRBV25-1 and TRBJ2-3): EADIYQTPRYLVIGTGKKITLECSQTMGHDKMYWYQQDPGMELHLIHYSYGVNSTEKGDLSSESTVSRIRTEHFPLTLESARPSHTSQYLCASSLTSPSTDTQYFGPGTRLTVL.

The chain combines TRBV29-1 with TRBJ2-3; TRBD2 agrees at 11 bases. The V segment lost 7 bases and the J segment 2 bases; nucleotides outside the gene matches: 5. This CDR3 has 14 residues. The V gene's germline CDR1 is SQVTM and CDR2 ANQGSEA. The CDR3 nucleotides are TGCAGCGCCACTAGCGGGGGATTCACAGATACGCAGTATTTT. The encoded protein is CSATSGGFTDTQYF.

The V call is TRBV20-1, the J call TRBJ2-7; a weak D match, TRBD1 (6 bases). The V end lost 6 bases, the J end lost 7 bases, and 13 bases lay between the germline ends. The CDR3 extends over 11 amino acids. Per germline, CDR1 DFQATT and CDR2 SNEGSKA (reference sequence). The CDR3 DNA is TGCAGTGCAGCCAGGGGCGGAGAGCAGTACTTC. Amino acids: CSAARGGEQYF.

The chain employs TRBV7-9 and TRBJ2-3, with D possibly TRBD1 on 5 matching bases. CDR1 and CDR2 (germline): SEHNR, FQNEAQ (reference sequence). This CDR3 is built from 15 residues. Trimming removed 6 bases at V and 2 bases at J, with 15 bases between. The CDR3 loop is CASRKSQGNTDTQYF. DNA of the CDR3: TGTGCCAGCAGGAAGAGCCAGGGAAACACAGATACGCAGTATTTT.

This chain links TRBV5-4 with TRBJ1-2; the D gene is possibly TRBD1 (6 bases). The germline V gene has CDR1 SGHNT and CDR2 YYREEE (reference sequence). The CDR3 has 11 amino acids. V was shortened by 8 bases and J by 6 bases, with 11 bases between the two germline ends. The CDR3 sequence: CASSGDNGYTF. The CDR3 bases are TGTGCCAGTAGCGGGGACAATGGCTACACCTTC.

The gene calls are TRBV5-1 and TRBJ2-5; 12 bases fit TRBD2. Per the germline V gene, CDR1 is SGHRS and CDR2 is YFSETQ. V was clipped by 9 bases and J by 5 bases; unmatched bases: 5. The CDR3 totals 13 residues. CDR3 amino acids: CAKTSGSEETQYF. The CDR3, as DNA: TGCGCCAAGACTAGCGGGAGTGAGGAGACCCAGTACTTC.

V and J are TRBV15 and TRBJ2-4, with D tentatively TRBD2 (5 bases). Germline V gives CDR1 LNHNV, CDR2 YYDKDF (reference sequence). V was pared by 5 bases and J by 9 bases, with 11 bases between. This CDR3 contains 12 residues. CDR3 DNA sequence: TGTGCCACCAGCCCTCAGCGGAGCATTCAGTACTTC. Its protein product is CATSPQRSIQYF.

The CDR3 reads CASSQSRETQYF. The CDR3 nucleotides read TGTGCCAGCAGCCAATCTCGGGAGACCCAGTACTTC. The rearrangement links TRBV7-2 to TRBJ2-5; D ambiguous. Germline CDR1 reads SGHTA; CDR2 reads FQGNSA. The CDR3 contains 12 residues. V lost 5 bases to trimming and J lost 5 bases, with 9 bases between them.

The V call is TRBV6-6, the J call TRBJ2-7; D ambiguous. The CDR3 length is 14 residues. Germline V gene sequence: CDR1 MNHNY, CDR2 SVGAGI (reference sequence). Trimming took off 5 bases at V and 0 bases at J, with 11 bases between the two ends. Here the CDR3 reads CASSTQQISYEQYF. The CDR3 DNA reads as TGTGCCAGCAGTACTCAACAGATCTCCTACGAGCAGTACTTC.

This sequence joins TRBV19 and TRBJ2-2; 9 positions match TRBD2. J gave up 4 bases and V 5 bases, and 5 bases lay outside the gene matches. The germline V gene encodes CDR1 LNHDA and CDR2 SQIVND (reference sequence). The CDR3 loop spans 15 amino acids. The DNA of the CDR3 is TGTGCCAGTAGTTACTTAGCGGGAGTCACCGGGGAGCTGTTTTTT. It translates to CASSYLAGVTGELFF.

CDR3 sequence (DNA): TGTGCCAGCAGTCTTTCCTTAGCAGTAGCCAAAAACATTCAGTACTTC. The encoded protein is CASSLSLAVAKNIQYF. This chain connects TRBV28 to TRBJ2-4; the D is unclear. The CDR3 spans 16 residues. Trimming took 5 bases from V and 0 from J, leaving 14 bases between them. Germline CDR1 MDHEN, CDR2 SYDVKM.

This CDR3 reads CAWSVRAGVMNEQFF. The CDR3 DNA follows: TGTGCCTGGAGTGTACGGGCGGGAGTGATGAATGAGCAGTTCTTC. The chain links TRBV30 to TRBJ2-1, with 7 positions matching TRBD2. Unmatched junction bases numbered 9, after V lost 0 bases and J lost 7 bases. The CDR3 has 15 amino acids. Germline CDR1 reads GTSNPN; CDR2 reads SVGIG (reference sequence). Full variable domain (outside the CDR3, taken from reference TRBV30 and TRBJ2-1): SQTIHQWPATLVQPVGSPLSLECTVEGTSNPNLYWYRQAAGRGLQLLFYSVGIGQISSEVPQNLSASRPQDRQFILSSKKLLLSDSGFYLCAWSVRAGVMNEQFFGPGTRLTVL.